This TCR beta chain was captured by sequencing in a study of technical replicates of blood from a handful of donors. The germline V gene encodes CDR1 SGHNT and CDR2 YYREEE (reference sequence). Trimming at V came to 2 bases and at J to 4 bases, leaving 8 bases not matched to a gene. This CDR3 contains 16 residues. TCRdb keeps only in-frame clones here, not all; method: immunoSEQ multiplex PCR. The profile covers about 75,000 clones, with approximately 96% appearing a single time and about 0.29% taken by the ten largest. Sequencing input: T cells isolated from PBMCs. The rearrangement uses TRBV5-4 and TRBJ2-1; 8 bases fit TRBD2. The TCR sequence derives from a human donor in good health. The CDR3 loop reads CASSLLFSGGYNEQFF. In DNA form, the CDR3 reads TGTGCCAGCAGCTTACTGTTTTCGGGAGGGTACAATGAGCAGTTCTTC.